The T cell receptor beta chain under discussion was sequenced for a study of identical twins. Study-wide findings and caveats: The more abundant beta clonotypes in cord blood had fewer insertions, and memory repertoires did not show this. It was cross-sectional statistical analysis, not following the same donors, that the conclusions relied on.

With regard to this clonotype: The target antigen is unknown.

Each CDR3 protein gets one entry after TCRdb re-called the 5' RACE reads with MiXCR. The sample holds about 530,000 distinct CDR3 sequences; approximately 16% are singletons and the top ten take 0.44%. The germline V gene encodes CDR1 SGHRS and CDR2 YFSETQ. The CDR3 covers 14 residues. V was trimmed by 5 bases and J by 3 bases, leaving 11 bases between them. Everyone who donated was a healthy Caucasian. The same sample was also used in a study of yellow fever vaccine responses in identical twins.

The chain carries TRBV5-1 and TRBJ1-4, with a possible D match to TRBD1 (6 bases). The clonotype originates from a woman aged 18-29 years in good health. The sample taken for sequencing was CD4+ T cells sorted from blood. CDR3 loop: CASRSDSSNEKLFF. The CDR3 coding sequence is TGCGCCAGCAGGTCGGACAGTTCTAATGAAAAACTGTTTTTT.